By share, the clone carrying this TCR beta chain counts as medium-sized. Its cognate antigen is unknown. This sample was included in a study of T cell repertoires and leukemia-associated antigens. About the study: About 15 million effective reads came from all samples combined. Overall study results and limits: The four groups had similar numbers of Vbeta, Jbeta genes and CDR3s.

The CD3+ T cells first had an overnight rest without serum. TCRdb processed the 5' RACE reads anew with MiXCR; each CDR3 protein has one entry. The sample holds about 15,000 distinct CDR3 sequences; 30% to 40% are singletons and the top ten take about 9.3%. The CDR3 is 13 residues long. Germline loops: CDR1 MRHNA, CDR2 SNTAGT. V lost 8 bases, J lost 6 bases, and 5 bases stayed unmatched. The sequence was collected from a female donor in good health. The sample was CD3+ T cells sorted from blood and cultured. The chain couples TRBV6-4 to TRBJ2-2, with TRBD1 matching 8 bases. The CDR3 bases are TGTGCCAGCTCTCGACAGGGGTCCGGGGAGCTGTTTTTT. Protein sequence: CASSRQGSGELFF.